Listed below are T cell receptor beta chains from one sample, sequenced in a study of T cell repertoires in aging, cancer and after chemotherapy. Using its own MiXCR run on the multiplex PCR reads, TCRdb lists one record per CDR3 protein. The repertoire consists of just under 800 distinct CDR3 sequences, with around 60% occurring once and the leading ten covering around a third. The material sequenced was blood. These TCRs come from a human donor with a blood cancer. Both conserved end residues are part of each CDR3. A D gene is named only where the DNA matches it firmly. Where a row states a size, it is once, few, many or the class of an expanded clone; other rows omit it.

D gene,clone size,J gene,V gene,CDR3 protein,CDR3 DNA
NA,large,TRBJ2-1,TRBV6-5,CASRPLAGTKDNEQFF,TGTGCCAGCAGGCCACTCGCCGGGACAAAAGACAATGAGCAGTTCTTC
TRBD1,once,TRBJ2-3,TRBV6-5,CASRTGGTDTQYF,TGTGCCAGCAGAACAGGGGGCACAGATACGCAGTATTTT
TRBD2,NA,TRBJ2-1,TRBV13,CASSLAGGLGDEQFF,TGTGCCAGCAGCTTAGCGGGAGGCCTTGGGGATGAGCAGTTCTTC
NA,large,TRBJ1-3,TRBV6-2/TRBV6-3,CASSQHSSGGNTIYF,TGTGCCAGCAGCCAACATTCGTCGGGAGGAAACACCATATATTTT
NA,hyperexpanded,TRBJ2-3,TRBV12-3/TRBV12-4,CASSLGSGTDTQYF,TGTGCCAGCAGTCTTGGCAGCGGCACAGATACGCAGTATTTT
NA,NA,TRBJ2-3,TRBV27,CASSLVGTSTDTQYF,TGTGCCAGCAGTTTGGTAGGAACTAGCACAGATACGCAGTATTTT
NA,large,TRBJ1-1,TRBV19,CASTNLGVMNTEAFF,TGTGCCAGTACCAACTTGGGGGTCATGAACACTGAAGCTTTCTTT
TRBD1,large,TRBJ1-5,TRBV6-1,CATARERQGNQPQHF,TGTGCCACCGCTAGGGAACGACAGGGAAATCAGCCCCAGCATTTT
TRBD1,NA,TRBJ2-7,TRBV12-3/TRBV12-4,CASSSGGAPYEQYF,TGTGCCAGCAGTTCAGGGGGCGCGCCCTACGAGCAGTACTTC
TRBD2,large,TRBJ2-7,TRBV19,CASSIAGEQYF,TGTGCCAGTAGCATAGCGGGTGAGCAGTACTTC
NA,medium-sized,TRBJ2-3,TRBV5-1,CASSSIRRDADTQYF,TGCGCCAGCAGCTCGATTAGACGAGATGCAGATACGCAGTATTTT
NA,large,TRBJ2-7,TRBV7-2,CASSRNLMLGGSYEQYF,TGTGCCAGCAGCCGAAACCTTATGTTGGGAGGCTCCTACGAGCAGTACTTC
TRBD2,once,TRBJ2-1,TRBV20-1,CSASPTSGRVNEQFF,TGCAGTGCTAGTCCTACTAGCGGGAGGGTCAATGAGCAGTTCTTC
TRBD2,medium-sized,TRBJ2-2,TRBV4-3,CASSQGLLGTSGRGRELFF,TGCGCCAGCAGCCAGGGCCTCCTCGGGACTAGCGGGAGAGGGCGGGAGCTGTTTTTT
NA,large,TRBJ1-6,TRBV27,CASSFLSSYNSPLHF,TGTGCCAGCAGTTTCTTGAGCTCCTATAATTCACCCCTCCACTTT
NA,once,TRBJ2-6,TRBV6-5,CASSNLFSGGNVLTF,TGTGCAAGCAGTAACCTATTCTCTGGGGGCAACGTCCTGACTTTC
NA,NA,TRBJ1-5,TRBV12-3/TRBV12-4,CASSSGTPYQPQHF,TGTGCCAGCAGTTCCGGGACTCCTTATCAGCCCCAGCATTTT
TRBD1,large,TRBJ2-6,TRBV12-3/TRBV12-4,CASSCGTGDISGANVLTF,TGTGCCAGCAGTTGCGGGACAGGGGATATCTCTGGGGCCAACGTCCTGACTTTC
TRBD1,large,TRBJ1-6,TRBV19,CASSSGQPNSPLHF,TGTGCCAGTAGTTCGGGACAGCCTAATTCACCCCTCCACTTT
TRBD1,NA,TRBJ2-3,TRBV29-1,CSVEGGQVLIDTQYF,TGCAGCGTTGAAGGGGGACAGGTGTTAATAGATACGCAGTATTTT
NA,large,TRBJ2-7,TRBV6-1,CASSELDSSLKQYF,TGTGCCAGCAGTGAATTGGACAGCTCTTTGAAGCAGTACTTC
NA,NA,TRBJ2-3,TRBV29-1,CSVEVLDTQYF,TGCAGCGTTGAAGTTTTGGATACGCAGTATTTT
TRBD1,large,TRBJ2-7,TRBV5-4,CASSQTGMSYEQYF,TGTGCCAGCAGCCAGACAGGGATGTCCTACGAGCAGTACTTC
TRBD2,NA,TRBJ2-4,TRBV30,CAWGRAGGSKNIQYF,TGTGCCTGGGGACGCGCTGGCGGGAGCAAAAACATTCAGTACTTC
NA,NA,TRBJ1-5,TRBV6-2/TRBV6-3,CASSSDRKQPQHF,TGTGCCAGCAGTTCTGATCGGAAGCAGCCCCAGCATTTT
TRBD2,NA,TRBJ2-1,TRBV6-5,CASSPSGRGSYNEQFF,TGTGCCAGCAGCCCAAGCGGGAGGGGCTCCTACAATGAGCAGTTCTTC
NA,once,TRBJ2-1,TRBV7-2,CASSALGSSYNEQFF,TGTGCCAGCAGCGCACTAGGGTCCTCCTACAATGAGCAGTTCTTC
NA,medium-sized,TRBJ2-2,TRBV20-1,CSARDRGRSRTGELFF,TGCAGTGCTAGAGATAGGGGGAGATCGAGAACCGGGGAGCTGTTTTTT
NA,NA,TRBJ1-1,TRBV29-1,CSVVGYTEAFF,TGCAGCGTTGTTGGATACACTGAAGCTTTCTTT
NA,once,TRBJ2-3,TRBV19,CASSDPIASSTDTQYF,TGTGCCAGTAGTGACCCTATCGCTTCTAGCACAGATACGCAGTATTTT
NA,large,TRBJ1-1,TRBV18,CASSPNTGGTEAFF,TGTGCCAGCTCACCGAACACCGGTGGGACTGAAGCTTTCTTT
NA,NA,TRBJ2-5,TRBV5-6,CASSLSPVGETQYF,TGTGCCAGCAGCTTGTCCCCAGTGGGGGAGACCCAGTACTTC
NA,large,TRBJ2-7,TRBV7-9,CASTATSSYEQYF,TGTGCCAGCACTGCGACGAGCTCCTACGAGCAGTACTTC
NA,large,TRBJ2-1,TRBV6-2/TRBV6-3,CASSYLGNEQFF,TGTGCCAGCAGTTACCTGGGGAATGAGCAGTTCTTC
TRBD1,NA,TRBJ1-5,TRBV5-3,CARSIPGGDRGLQPQHF,TGTGCCAGAAGCATACCTGGGGGGGACAGGGGCTTACAGCCCCAGCATTTT
NA,medium-sized,TRBJ1-5,TRBV20-1,CSARTFGHQPQHF,TGCAGTGCTAGGACCTTTGGCCATCAGCCCCAGCATTTT
NA,NA,TRBJ2-3,TRBV19,CATRGLFGTQYF,TGTGCCACCAGGGGACTCTTCGGAACGCAGTATTTT
NA,large,TRBJ1-5,TRBV19,CASSLWTVDQPQHF,TGTGCCAGTAGCCTTTGGACGGTGGATCAGCCCCAGCATTTT
NA,NA,TRBJ2-2,TRBV6-1,CASMGENTGELFF,TGTGCCAGCATGGGGGAGAACACCGGGGAGCTGTTTTTT
NA,medium-sized,TRBJ2-1,TRBV7-2,CASSSQPYEQFF,TGTGCCAGCAGCTCCCAACCCTATGAGCAGTTCTTC
TRBD2,few,TRBJ2-1,TRBV6-4,CATSSGYNEQFF,TGTGCCACCTCTAGCGGCTACAATGAGCAGTTCTTC
NA,NA,TRBJ2-7,TRBV6-5,CASSRMKHYEQYF,TGTGCCAGCAGCAGAATGAAGCACTACGAGCAGTACTTC
NA,NA,TRBJ2-1,TRBV6-5,CASSYERANGRYNEQFF,TGTGCCAGCAGTTACGAGAGGGCGAATGGAAGATACAATGAGCAGTTCTTC
TRBD1,medium-sized,TRBJ1-1,TRBV20-1,CSARGGTGITEAFF,TGCAGTGCTAGGGGGGGGACAGGGATCACTGAAGCTTTCTTT
NA,hyperexpanded,TRBJ2-7,TRBV6-5,CASSSTGNYEQYF,TGTGCCAGCAGTTCGACCGGGAACTACGAGCAGTACTTC
TRBD1,medium-sized,TRBJ1-1,TRBV7-2,CASSANRGPNTEAFF,TGTGCCAGCAGCGCAAACAGGGGGCCGAACACTGAAGCTTTCTTT
NA,NA,TRBJ1-1,TRBV19,CASSPRGFQAFF,TGTGCCAGTAGTCCGAGGGGTTTCCAAGCTTTCTTT
NA,NA,TRBJ1-2,TRBV29-1,CSVAEGGYGYTF,TGCAGCGTTGCGGAGGGAGGGTATGGCTACACCTTC
NA,once,TRBJ2-5,TRBV13,CASSLDPQDGETQYF,TGTGCCAGCAGCTTGGACCCACAAGACGGGGAGACCCAGTACTTC
NA,few,TRBJ2-4,TRBV4-1,CASSQAPPGNIQYF,TGCGCCAGCAGCCAGGCCCCCCCGGGAAACATTCAGTACTTC
NA,large,TRBJ1-3,TRBV5-8,CASSLSGYSGNTIYF,TGTGCCAGCAGCTTGTCAGGGTACTCTGGAAACACCATATATTTT
TRBD1,NA,TRBJ2-7,TRBV5-5,CASSPQTGMSYEQYF,TGTGCCAGCAGCCCCCAGACAGGGATGTCCTACGAGCAGTACTTC
NA,medium-sized,TRBJ2-3,TRBV4-2,CASSQRLSRGVSTDTQYF,TGTGCCAGCAGCCAGCGACTCAGCAGGGGGGTAAGCACAGATACGCAGTATTTT
NA,NA,TRBJ1-1,TRBV4-1,CASSQFPGTANTEAFF,TGCGCCAGCAGCCAATTCCCCGGGACGGCGAACACTGAAGCTTTCTTT